Presented here are 5 T cell receptor beta chains from one specimen sequenced in a study of control samples from healthy donors and cancer patients. Produced via immunoSEQ multiplex PCR; TCRdb's table is partial and in-frame only. The sample has approximately 100,000 clones, about 89% seen once. The sample consisted of PBMCs. These receptors were collected from a man between 60 and 75 years old with lung cancer.

The chain joins TRBV7-9 to TRBJ2-1; D is ambiguous. Germline V gene sequence: CDR1 SEHNR, CDR2 FQNEAQ (reference sequence). V dropped 6 bases and J dropped 7 bases, with 10 bases sitting between them. This CDR3 is 12 amino acids long. As DNA, the CDR3 is TGTGCCAGCAGTCATGTCGGGAATGAGCAGTTCTTC. This translates into CASSHVGNEQFF.

V and J are TRBV30 and TRBJ2-5; 7 bases are a match to TRBD2. Germline CDR1 GTSNPN, CDR2 SVGIG (reference sequence). The ends lost 1 base at V and 2 bases at J; junction bases unmatched: 7. The CDR3 loop spans 15 amino acids. The CDR3 nucleotides are TGTGCCTGGAGTGCCGCCAGCGGGGTACAAGAGACCCAGTACTTC. Amino acids: CAWSAASGVQETQYF. Filled out from reference TRBV30 and TRBJ2-5, the complete variable domain reads SQTIHQWPATLVQPVGSPLSLECTVEGTSNPNLYWYRQAAGRGLQLLFYSVGIGQISSEVPQNLSASRPQDRQFILSSKKLLLSDSGFYLCAWSAASGVQETQYFGPGTRLLVL.

This clone showed up just once. The CDR3 region has the DNA TGCAGTGCTAGTAGACTGATGACGGACTATGGCTACACCTTC. Protein product: CSASRLMTDYGYTF. This chain uses TRBV20-1 with TRBJ1-2; D gene uncertain. The CDR3 is 14 residues long. V lost 3 bases to trimming and J lost 3 bases, with 14 bases between them. Germline V gene sequence: CDR1 DFQATT, CDR2 SNEGSKA (reference sequence).

The V and J genes are TRBV24-1 and TRBJ2-2, with 9 bases lining up with TRBD1. This CDR3 comprises 16 residues. Trimming at V came to 4 bases and at J to 1 base, leaving 3 bases not matched to a gene. CDR1 and CDR2 (germline): KGHDR, SFDVKD. In DNA, the CDR3 is TGTGCCACCAGTGAGTCGGGACAGGGGAACACCGGGGAGCTGTTTTTT. Amino acids: CATSESGQGNTGELFF.

V gene TRBV6-6 combines with J gene TRBJ1-1; D is perhaps TRBD1 (6 bases). V was pared by 7 bases and J by 1 base, with 13 bases between. The CDR3 sequence is 14 residues long. Germline V gene sequence: CDR1 MNHNY, CDR2 SVGAGI (reference sequence). CDR3 amino acids: CASNSPTGNTEAFF. The CDR3 DNA is TGTGCCAGCAATTCTCCGACAGGGAACACTGAAGCTTTCTTT.